Following are 9 T cell receptor beta chains from one sample sequenced in a study of CD8+CD57+ T cells in acquired aplastic anemia. Sequencing was done on patients that had shown CD8+CD57+ cell expansion by flow cytometry. Genomic DNA, serving as template, underwent TCR beta VDJ and CDR3 profiling. TCRdb called the reads again in MiXCR, with one record for every CDR3 protein. Here the sample spans under 200,000 distinct CDR3 sequences, around 75% being singletons. The sample taken for sequencing was sorted CD4+, CD8+, or CD8+CD57+ T cells (not recorded which) from PBMCs. The receptors stem from a human donor with aplastic anemia.

This clonotype was counted only a few times. The J gene is TRBJ1-4, the V gene TRBV7-8; no clear D gene. Trimming removed 4 bases from V and 7 bases from J, with 10 bases in between. This CDR3 spans 13 amino acids. CDR1 is SGHVS and CDR2 is FQNEAQ in the germline V gene. This chain's CDR3 is CASSSGRIEKLFF. The CDR3 DNA reads TGTGCCAGCAGCTCAGGACGGATTGAAAAACTGTTTTTT.

CDR3 in amino acids: CASSLVRTATDTQYF. CDR3 DNA sequence: TGTGCCAGCAGCTTAGTCAGGACAGCCACAGATACGCAGTATTTT. The chain employs TRBV7-2 and TRBJ2-3; D is possibly TRBD1 (6 bases). CDR1 SGHTA and CDR2 FQGNSA come from the germline V gene. The CDR3 contains 15 residues. Trimming took 1 base from V and 2 from J, leaving 10 bases between them.

The chain has TRBV5-6 and TRBJ1-3; no clear D gene. CDR1 and CDR2 from the germline V gene are SGHDT and YYEEEE. The CDR3 covers 14 residues. Trimming cost V 7 bases and J 4 bases, with 15 bases left between them. CDR3 DNA sequence: TGTGCCAGCTGCCTCGGGTCAGCGGGAAACACCATATATTTT. Translating it yields CASCLGSAGNTIYF.

This sequence joins TRBV7-3 and TRBJ1-1, with D unresolved. In germline, CDR1 is SGHTA, CDR2 FQGTGA. V lost 2 bases to trimming and J lost 1 base, with 8 bases between them. The CDR3 is 14 residues long. The CDR3 DNA reads TGTGCCAGCAGCTTAGACTGGACGAACACTGAAGCTTTCTTT. This gives the protein CASSLDWTNTEAFF.

The chain joins TRBV20-1 to TRBJ1-1; 7 bases map to TRBD1. The V segment lost 7 bases and the J segment 5 bases; nucleotides outside the gene matches: 10. Germline V CDR1 and CDR2: DFQATT, SNEGSKA (reference sequence). The CDR3 spans 13 residues. CDR3 coding DNA: TGCAGTGTTACGGGACAGCGGAGGACTGAAGCTTTCTTT. It encodes CSVTGQRRTEAFF.

The chain couples TRBV29-1 to TRBJ1-1; D is unresolved. CDR1 and CDR2 from the germline V gene are SQVTM and ANQGSEA. This CDR3 spans 14 amino acids. V lost 4 bases and J lost 1, with 13 bases in between. Here the CDR3 reads CSVVGVGGNTEAFF. In DNA form, the CDR3 reads TGCAGCGTTGTCGGAGTTGGCGGGAACACTGAAGCTTTCTTT.

The chain has TRBV5-1 and TRBJ2-7; 14 bases agree with TRBD2. The CDR3 is made up of 16 amino acids. CDR1 and CDR2 (germline): SGHRS, YFSETQ. V dropped 4 bases and J dropped 0; count of bases not matched to a gene: 3. CDR3 in DNA: TGCGCCAGCAGCCGACTAGCGGGAGGGCCCTCCTACGAGCAGTACTTC. Protein: CASSRLAGGPSYEQYF.

A note on this clonotype: Mismatch with germline at one junction end may stem from a read error. The chain has TRBV5-1 and TRBJ1-2; TRBD1 matches at 7 bases. The CDR3 has 14 amino acids. In germline, CDR1 is SGHRS, CDR2 YFSETQ. The CDR3 nucleotides are TGTGCCAGCAGCTTGGGTGAAGGGGGCACGGGCTACACCTTC. Protein: CASSLGEGGTGYTF.

This clonotype was counted between two and nine times. A single base separates this from a much larger clone, so it may be a read error. The chain combines TRBV11-3 with TRBJ2-1; no clear D gene. The CDR3 covers 12 residues. Germline V gene lookup returns CDR1 SGHNT and CDR2 YENEEA. The CDR3 coding sequence is TGTGCCAGCAGCACCTGGGCCAATGAGAAGTTCTTC. As protein: CASSTWANEKFF.